These 13 T cell receptor beta chains were sequenced from one sample in a study of OX40 agonist ivuxolimab in advanced cancers. TCRdb's copy holds only in-frame clones and misses some; the assay was immunoSEQ multiplex PCR. Seen here are 45,000 to 65,000 clones, roughly 90% observed once, and the top ten hold 6.9%. Sequenced here: CD4+ or CD8+ T cells sorted from blood, sampled in a trial of the OX40 agonist ivuxolimab. These receptor sequences come from an adult with an advanced solid tumor such as melanoma, head and neck, liver or kidney cancer.

A word on this clone: Different DNA sequences within this sample yield the same CDR3. The J gene is TRBJ1-2, the V gene TRBV29-1; TRBD1 matches 9 bases. V trimming: 1 base; J trimming: 4 bases; junction bases outside the gene matches: 10. Germline V gives CDR1 SQVTM, CDR2 ANQGSEA. This CDR3 has 16 residues. DNA for the CDR3: TGCAGCGTTGAAGGCTACAGGGGGCCCTCAACCTATGGCTACACCTTC. Translated: CSVEGYRGPSTYGYTF. Looking up the rest from reference TRBV29-1 and TRBJ1-2 gives the full variable domain: SAVISQKPSRDICQRGTSLTIQCQVDSQVTMMFWYRQQPGQSLTLIATANQGSEATYESGFVIDKFPISRPNLTFSTLTVSNMSPEDSSIYLCSVEGYRGPSTYGYTFGSGTRLTVV.

The J gene is TRBJ1-3, the V gene TRBV9, with no clear D. V gave up 0 bases and J gave up 0 bases, with 16 bases separating them. The CDR3 spans 18 residues. Germline values: CDR1 SGDLS, CDR2 YYNGEE. CDR3 residues: CASSVESQGRYSGNTIYF. The CDR3 coding sequence is TGTGCCAGCAGCGTAGAGTCGCAAGGACGATACTCTGGAAACACCATATATTTT.

The rearrangement joins TRBV4-1 to TRBJ1-5, with D perhaps TRBD1 (5 bases). The CDR3 sequence is 17 residues long. Trimming pared 2 bases from V and 6 bases from J, leaving 20 bases between. Germline CDR1 is MGHRA and CDR2 is YSYEKL. This CDR3 reads CASSQIGVIGGVQPQHF. The CDR3 DNA reads as TGCGCCAGCAGCCAAATTGGAGTGATTGGGGGAGTTCAGCCCCAGCATTTT.

The CDR3 reads CASSQVFGQNYEQYF. The DNA for the CDR3 is TGTGCCAGCAGCCAAGTTTTTGGACAGAACTACGAGCAGTACTTC. The genes are TRBV4-2 and TRBJ2-7; TRBD1 is a possible D gene (6 bases). Germline V gene data show CDR1 as LGHNA and CDR2 as YNFKEQ. This CDR3 contains 15 residues. Trimming took 1 base from V and 3 from J, leaving 13 bases between them.

This sequence joins TRBV5-6 and TRBJ2-3, with unresolved D. Trimming took off 4 bases at V and 9 bases at J, with 15 bases between the two ends. The V gene's germline CDR1 is SGHDT and CDR2 YYEEEE. This CDR3 comprises 13 residues. CDR3 region: CASSRTSHGTQYF. As DNA, the CDR3 is TGTGCCAGCAGCAGGACCTCCCACGGCACGCAGTATTTT.

CDR3 nucleotide sequence: TGTGCCAGTAAGTCGGTCGGTCCGCAGCCCCAGCATTTT. Amino acid sequence: CASKSVGPQPQHF. V gene TRBV19 combines with J gene TRBJ1-5; D uncertain. Deletions cut 7 bases from V and 7 bases from J, with 14 bases between. This CDR3 has 13 residues. Germline-derived CDR1 and CDR2 are LNHDA and SQIVND (reference sequence).

Worth noting for this clone: The sample has other DNA sequences that encode this CDR3 too. This chain connects TRBV5-1 to TRBJ2-2; possible D gene TRBD1, 6 bases. V gave up 2 bases and J gave up 4 bases, with 12 bases separating them. This CDR3 contains 15 residues. Germline V gives CDR1 SGHRS, CDR2 YFSETQ. The CDR3 is CASSLQGRGTGELFF. The CDR3 DNA sequence: TGCGCCAGCAGCTTACAGGGCCGGGGCACCGGGGAGCTGTTTTTT.

V gene TRBV7-9 combines with J gene TRBJ1-1; D is uncertain. Germline CDR1 is SEHNR and CDR2 is FQNEAQ (reference sequence). V was pared by 1 base and J by 1 base, with 7 bases between. The CDR3 runs 14 residues. The CDR3 DNA reads TGTGCCAGCAGCTTAGGAGCACGGAACACTGAAGCTTTCTTT. Translating gives CASSLGARNTEAFF. Supplemented by reference TRBV7-9 and TRBJ1-1, the full variable domain reads DTGVSQNPRHKITKRGQNVTFRCDPISEHNRLYWYRQTLGQGPEFLTYFQNEAQLEKSRLLSDRFSAERPKGSFSTLEIQRTEQGDSAMYLCASSLGARNTEAFFGQGTRLTVV.

The chain joins TRBV28 to TRBJ1-2; D uncertain. CDR3 length: 14 amino acids. From germline, CDR1 is MDHEN and CDR2 SYDVKM. V was cut by 8 bases and J by 4 bases, with 17 bases left in between. The DNA of the CDR3 is TGTGCCAGCCTGTCTGGGGATCGCGCCTATGGCTACACCTTC. This codes for CASLSGDRAYGYTF.

This chain links TRBV6-6 with TRBJ1-1; D is unclear. The CDR3 totals 13 residues. V was pared by 6 bases and J by 4 bases, with 12 bases between. Germline CDR1 reads MNHNY; CDR2 reads SVGAGI (reference sequence). The CDR3 region is CASSYGRGTEAFF. The DNA for the CDR3 is TGTGCCAGCAGCTACGGGCGGGGCACTGAAGCTTTCTTT.

This clone has only a few counts. The chain combines TRBV6-4 with TRBJ2-2; 7 bases are shared with TRBD1. The germline V gene has CDR1 MRHNA and CDR2 SNTAGT. The length of the CDR3 is 13 residues. V trimming: 10 bases; J trimming: 7 bases; junction bases outside the gene matches: 9. CDR3 in DNA: TGTGCCAACTACAGGGGTTTTAACGGGGAGCTGTTTTTT. This gives the protein CANYRGFNGELFF.

CDR3 sequence reads: CASRRRGVAVGYTF. CDR3 in DNA: TGTGCCAGCAGGCGAAGGGGGGTGGCTGTTGGCTACACCTTC. The rearrangement uses TRBV5-4 and TRBJ1-2, with D maybe TRBD1 (6 bases). CDR3 length: 14 amino acids. Between the trimmed V and J ends, which lost 5 bases and 7 bases, there was a span of 18 bases. Germline CDR1 SGHNT, CDR2 YYREEE (reference sequence).

The V and J genes are TRBV7-2 and TRBJ2-7, with a possible D match to TRBD1 (5 bases). Germline assignment: CDR1 SGHTA and CDR2 FQGNSA. The CDR3 length is 12 residues. Deletions cut 3 bases from V and 4 bases from J, with 7 bases between. CDR3 bases: TGTGCCAGCAGCTTTGGGGCTTACGAGCAGTACTTC. Its translation: CASSFGAYEQYF.